A selection of T cell receptor beta chains follows, all from one sample in a study of blood T cell repertoires in COVID-19. TCRdb keeps only in-frame clones here, not all; method: immunoSEQ multiplex PCR. The repertoire consists of about 110,000 clones, with 84% occurring once and the leading ten covering roughly 4.4%. The sample was peripheral blood. All receptors come from a human donor in a cohort sampled during active COVID-19. Both conserved end residues are part of each CDR3. The order of the fields is CDR3 protein, CDR3 DNA, D gene, clone size, V gene, J gene. A D gene is named only where the DNA matches it firmly. Clone size is stated in some rows and not others, as once, few, many or a class when expanded.

CDR3aa: CASSITSGQSSYEQYF; CDR3nt: TGTGCCAGCAGCATCACTAGCGGGCAAAGCTCCTACGAGCAGTACTTC; d_gene: TRBD2; abundance: .; v_gene: TRBV7-8; j_gene: TRBJ2-7
CDR3aa: CASSLEQSSTDTQYF; CDR3nt: TGTGCCAGCAGCTTAGAGCAATCTAGCACAGATACGCAGTATTTT; d_gene: .; abundance: .; v_gene: TRBV7-2; j_gene: TRBJ2-3
CDR3aa: CASSYPTGGPNEGYTF; CDR3nt: TGTGCCAGCAGTTATCCTACAGGGGGCCCCAATGAGGGCTACACCTTC; d_gene: TRBD1; abundance: .; v_gene: TRBV5-4; j_gene: TRBJ1-2
CDR3aa: CASSQLYRGPENPSGNTIYF; CDR3nt: TGTGCCAGCAGCCAGCTTTATAGGGGCCCCGAAAACCCCTCTGGAAACACCATATATTTT; d_gene: .; abundance: .; v_gene: TRBV3-1/TRBV3-2; j_gene: TRBJ1-3
CDR3aa: CASSLAQGAGEKLFF; CDR3nt: TGTGCCAGCAGCTTGGCCCAGGGGGCAGGGGAAAAACTGTTTTTT; d_gene: TRBD1; abundance: .; v_gene: TRBV5-6; j_gene: TRBJ1-4
CDR3aa: CASSVGISGSSYNEQFF; CDR3nt: TGTGCCAGCAGCGTAGGGATCAGCGGGAGCTCCTACAATGAGCAGTTCTTC; d_gene: TRBD2; abundance: .; v_gene: TRBV9; j_gene: TRBJ2-1
CDR3aa: CASSQGQVYEQYF; CDR3nt: TGTGCCAGCAGCCAGGGACAGGTCTACGAGCAGTACTTC; d_gene: TRBD1; abundance: .; v_gene: TRBV12-3/TRBV12-4; j_gene: TRBJ2-7
CDR3aa: CASSRTGQGGSYEQYF; CDR3nt: TGTGCCAGCAGTCGTACGGGACAGGGAGGATCCTACGAGCAGTACTTC; d_gene: TRBD1; abundance: .; v_gene: TRBV6-4; j_gene: TRBJ2-7
CDR3aa: CASSQEYSRETQYF; CDR3nt: TGTGCCAGCAGCCAAGAGTACAGCAGGGAGACCCAGTACTTC; d_gene: .; abundance: few; v_gene: TRBV4-2; j_gene: TRBJ2-5
CDR3aa: CASTRDAGEKLFF; CDR3nt: TGTGCCAGCACCCGAGATGCGGGGGAAAAACTGTTTTTT; d_gene: .; abundance: .; v_gene: TRBV5-6; j_gene: TRBJ1-4
CDR3aa: CASSVAQGVGEQYF; CDR3nt: TGTGCCAGCAGCGTAGCTCAGGGGGTGGGCGAGCAGTACTTC; d_gene: TRBD1; abundance: .; v_gene: TRBV9; j_gene: TRBJ2-7
CDR3aa: CASSVALAGYNEQFF; CDR3nt: TGTGCCAGCAGCGTAGCCCTAGCGGGATACAATGAGCAGTTCTTC; d_gene: TRBD2; abundance: .; v_gene: TRBV9; j_gene: TRBJ2-1
CDR3aa: CASSFTTSAPYNEQFF; CDR3nt: TGTGCCAGCAGTTTCACGACTAGCGCGCCCTACAATGAGCAGTTCTTC; d_gene: TRBD2; abundance: .; v_gene: TRBV27; j_gene: TRBJ2-1
CDR3aa: CASSVAAGTSYEQYF; CDR3nt: TGTGCCAGCAGCGTAGCCGCGGGGACCTCCTACGAGCAGTACTTC; d_gene: .; abundance: .; v_gene: TRBV9; j_gene: TRBJ2-7
CDR3aa: CASSIGSLPNNEQFF; CDR3nt: TGTGCCAGCAGCATCGGGTCGCTACCTAACAATGAGCAGTTCTTC; d_gene: .; abundance: .; v_gene: TRBV5-5; j_gene: TRBJ2-1
CDR3aa: CASSLGHHRFTDTQYF; CDR3nt: TGTGCCAGCAGCTTAGGACACCACCGATTCACAGATACGCAGTATTTT; d_gene: .; abundance: .; v_gene: TRBV7-3; j_gene: TRBJ2-3
CDR3aa: CASSPGGAAAEQFF; CDR3nt: TGTGCCAGCAGCCCCGGTGGGGCCGCGGCTGAGCAGTTCTTC; d_gene: .; abundance: few; v_gene: TRBV7-2; j_gene: TRBJ2-1
CDR3aa: CASKKTGGTGELFF; CDR3nt: TGTGCCAGCAAAAAGACAGGGGGCACCGGGGAGCTGTTTTTT; d_gene: TRBD1; abundance: .; v_gene: TRBV28; j_gene: TRBJ2-2
CDR3aa: CATSALGTGVQYF; CDR3nt: TGTGCCACCAGTGCCCTTGGAACAGGGGTTCAGTACTTC; d_gene: TRBD1; abundance: .; v_gene: TRBV24-1; j_gene: TRBJ2-7
CDR3aa: CASMGRDSTMSDLYEQYF; CDR3nt: TGTGCCAGCATGGGCCGGGACAGCACCATGTCGGACCTATACGAGCAGTACTTC; d_gene: TRBD1; abundance: .; v_gene: TRBV27; j_gene: TRBJ2-7
CDR3aa: CASSRLAGSSTDTQYF; CDR3nt: TGTGCCAGCAGTCGACTAGCGGGTAGTAGCACAGATACGCAGTATTTT; d_gene: TRBD2; abundance: .; v_gene: TRBV2; j_gene: TRBJ2-3
CDR3aa: CASRREQSGHNEQFF; CDR3nt: TGTGCCAGCAGGAGGGAGCAAAGCGGACACAATGAGCAGTTCTTC; d_gene: .; abundance: .; v_gene: TRBV2; j_gene: TRBJ2-1
CDR3aa: CASSGTSGRTGELFF; CDR3nt: TGTGCCAGCAGTGGGACTAGCGGGAGGACCGGGGAGCTGTTTTTT; d_gene: TRBD2; abundance: .; v_gene: TRBV2; j_gene: TRBJ2-2
CDR3aa: CATSIGQGTDTQYF; CDR3nt: TGTGCCACCAGCATAGGACAGGGCACAGATACGCAGTATTTT; d_gene: TRBD1; abundance: once; v_gene: TRBV15; j_gene: TRBJ2-3
CDR3aa: CASSPPPDTEAFF; CDR3nt: TGTGCCAGCAGTCCACCCCCGGACACTGAAGCTTTCTTT; d_gene: .; abundance: .; v_gene: TRBV6-2/TRBV6-3; j_gene: TRBJ1-1
CDR3aa: CASSLRAEGYTF; CDR3nt: TGCGCCAGCAGCTTGAGAGCTGAGGGCTACACCTTC; d_gene: .; abundance: few; v_gene: TRBV5-1; j_gene: TRBJ1-2
CDR3aa: CAIRPPGEGYGYTF; CDR3nt: TGTGCCATCAGGCCCCCAGGGGAAGGTTATGGCTACACCTTC; d_gene: .; abundance: .; v_gene: TRBV10-3; j_gene: TRBJ1-2
CDR3aa: CASSLVSRWGYTF; CDR3nt: TGTGCCAGCAGCTTAGTTTCTCGGTGGGGCTACACCTTC; d_gene: .; abundance: .; v_gene: TRBV7-8; j_gene: TRBJ1-2
CDR3aa: CASRMGQYYGYTF; CDR3nt: TGTGCCAGCAGGATGGGACAGTACTATGGCTACACCTTC; d_gene: TRBD1; abundance: .; v_gene: TRBV12-3/TRBV12-4; j_gene: TRBJ1-2
CDR3aa: CASSYAGTSGYNEQFF; CDR3nt: TGTGCCAGCAGTTATGCCGGGACTAGCGGTTACAATGAGCAGTTCTTC; d_gene: TRBD2; abundance: .; v_gene: TRBV6-5; j_gene: TRBJ2-1
CDR3aa: CASKTASGSGETQYF; CDR3nt: TGTGCCAGCAAGACGGCTAGCGGGAGTGGGGAGACCCAGTACTTC; d_gene: TRBD2; abundance: few; v_gene: TRBV2; j_gene: TRBJ2-5
CDR3aa: CASSSLQGAASGANVLTF; CDR3nt: TGTGCCAGCAGTTCCCTGCAGGGGGCGGCGAGCGGGGCCAACGTCCTGACTTTC; d_gene: TRBD1; abundance: .; v_gene: TRBV14; j_gene: TRBJ2-6
CDR3aa: CASSPGAGVLAQPQHF; CDR3nt: TGTGCCAGCAGCCCGGGGGCGGGGGTGCTTGCTCAGCCCCAGCATTTT; d_gene: .; abundance: .; v_gene: TRBV5-5; j_gene: TRBJ1-5
CDR3aa: CASSRGQGANQPQHF; CDR3nt: TGTGCCAGCAGCCGCGGACAGGGGGCCAATCAGCCCCAGCATTTT; d_gene: TRBD1; abundance: .; v_gene: TRBV6-5; j_gene: TRBJ1-5
CDR3aa: CASSSGTTYNEQFF; CDR3nt: TGTGCCAGCAGTAGCGGGACGACCTACAATGAGCAGTTCTTC; d_gene: TRBD2; abundance: .; v_gene: TRBV6-5; j_gene: TRBJ2-1
CDR3aa: CASSSQGAGQPQHF; CDR3nt: TGTGCCAGCAGCTCCCAGGGGGCTGGGCAGCCCCAGCATTTT; d_gene: TRBD1; abundance: .; v_gene: TRBV7-2; j_gene: TRBJ1-5
CDR3aa: CASSTTAGKSAQHF; CDR3nt: TGTGCCAGTAGTACCACCGCCGGGAAATCAGCCCAGCATTTT; d_gene: .; abundance: .; v_gene: TRBV19; j_gene: TRBJ1-5
CDR3aa: CASSPLQGASYNEQFF; CDR3nt: TGTGCCAGCTCACCACTGCAGGGGGCCTCCTACAATGAGCAGTTCTTC; d_gene: TRBD1; abundance: .; v_gene: TRBV18; j_gene: TRBJ2-1
CDR3aa: CASSLVLLAGGDEQFF; CDR3nt: TGTGCCAGCAGCTTAGTGTTGCTAGCGGGAGGAGATGAGCAGTTCTTC; d_gene: TRBD2; abundance: .; v_gene: TRBV7-2; j_gene: TRBJ2-1
CDR3aa: CASSSALAGARYEQYF; CDR3nt: TGTGCCAGCAGTTCGGCCCTAGCGGGAGCTAGATACGAGCAGTACTTC; d_gene: TRBD2; abundance: .; v_gene: TRBV27; j_gene: TRBJ2-7
CDR3aa: CAIRSAGEAYEQYF; CDR3nt: TGTGCCATCAGGTCGGCAGGGGAAGCCTACGAGCAGTACTTC; d_gene: .; abundance: .; v_gene: TRBV10-3; j_gene: TRBJ2-7
CDR3aa: CASSLQGSNQPQHF; CDR3nt: TGTGCCAGCAGCTTGCAGGGTAGCAATCAGCCCCAGCATTTT; d_gene: .; abundance: .; v_gene: TRBV5-4; j_gene: TRBJ1-5
CDR3aa: CASGQGGTGELFF; CDR3nt: TGTGCCAGTGGACAGGGAGGCACCGGGGAGCTGTTTTTT; d_gene: TRBD1; abundance: few; v_gene: TRBV3-1/TRBV3-2; j_gene: TRBJ2-2
CDR3aa: CASSSRQGVVADTQYF; CDR3nt: TGCGCCAGCAGCTCCAGACAGGGAGTGGTTGCAGATACGCAGTATTTT; d_gene: TRBD1; abundance: .; v_gene: TRBV5-1; j_gene: TRBJ2-3
CDR3aa: CASSLPGRYEQYF; CDR3nt: TGTGCCAGCTCACTACCGGGGCGCTACGAGCAGTACTTC; d_gene: .; abundance: .; v_gene: TRBV18; j_gene: TRBJ2-7
CDR3aa: CAKSRTGDTGELFF; CDR3nt: TGTGCCAAATCCCGGACAGGGGACACCGGGGAGCTGTTTTTT; d_gene: TRBD1; abundance: .; v_gene: TRBV10-3; j_gene: TRBJ2-2
CDR3aa: CAISQDRGSYEQYF; CDR3nt: TGTGCCATCAGCCAGGACAGGGGCTCCTACGAGCAGTACTTC; d_gene: TRBD1; abundance: .; v_gene: TRBV10-3; j_gene: TRBJ2-7